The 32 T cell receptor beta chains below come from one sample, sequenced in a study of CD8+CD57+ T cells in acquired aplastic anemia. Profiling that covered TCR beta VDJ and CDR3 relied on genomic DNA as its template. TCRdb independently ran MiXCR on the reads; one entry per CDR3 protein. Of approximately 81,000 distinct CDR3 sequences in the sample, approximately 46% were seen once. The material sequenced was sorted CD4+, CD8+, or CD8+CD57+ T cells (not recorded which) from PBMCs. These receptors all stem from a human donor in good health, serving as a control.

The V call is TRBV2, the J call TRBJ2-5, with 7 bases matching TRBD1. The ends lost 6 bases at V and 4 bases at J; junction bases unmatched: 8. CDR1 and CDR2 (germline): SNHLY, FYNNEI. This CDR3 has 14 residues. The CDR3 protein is CASRKDRVVETQYF. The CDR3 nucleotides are TGTGCCAGCAGGAAAGACAGGGTGGTAGAGACCCAGTACTTC.

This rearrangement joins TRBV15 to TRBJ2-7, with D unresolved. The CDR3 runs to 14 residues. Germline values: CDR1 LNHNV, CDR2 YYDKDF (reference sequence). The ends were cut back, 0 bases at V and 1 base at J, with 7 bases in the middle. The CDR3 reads CATSRDRRSYEQYF. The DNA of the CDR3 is TGTGCCACCAGCAGAGATCGGAGATCCTACGAGCAGTACTTC.

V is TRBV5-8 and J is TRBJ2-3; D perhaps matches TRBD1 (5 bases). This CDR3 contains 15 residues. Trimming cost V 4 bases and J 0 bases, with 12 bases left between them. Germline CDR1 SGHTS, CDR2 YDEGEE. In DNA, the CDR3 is TGTGCCAGCAGCACACAGGTTCTTAGCACAGATACGCAGTATTTT. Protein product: CASSTQVLSTDTQYF.

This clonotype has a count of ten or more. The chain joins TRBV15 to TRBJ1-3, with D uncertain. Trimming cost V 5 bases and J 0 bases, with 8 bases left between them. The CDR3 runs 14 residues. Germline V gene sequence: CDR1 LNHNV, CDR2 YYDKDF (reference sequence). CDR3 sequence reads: CATSGDFSGNTIYF. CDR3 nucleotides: TGTGCCACCAGCGGGGATTTCTCTGGAAACACCATATATTTT.

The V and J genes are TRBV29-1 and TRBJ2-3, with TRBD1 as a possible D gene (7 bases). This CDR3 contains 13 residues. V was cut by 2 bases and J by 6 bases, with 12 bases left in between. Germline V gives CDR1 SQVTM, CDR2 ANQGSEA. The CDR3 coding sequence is TGCAGCGTTGAAAAGGGGGCGGGGGATACGCAGTATTTT. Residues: CSVEKGAGDTQYF.

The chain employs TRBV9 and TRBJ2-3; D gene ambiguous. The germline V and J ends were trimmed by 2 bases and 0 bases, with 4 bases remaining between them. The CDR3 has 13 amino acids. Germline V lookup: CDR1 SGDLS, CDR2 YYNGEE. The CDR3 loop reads CASSVASTDTQYF. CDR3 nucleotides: TGTGCCAGCAGCGTGGCTAGCACAGATACGCAGTATTTT.

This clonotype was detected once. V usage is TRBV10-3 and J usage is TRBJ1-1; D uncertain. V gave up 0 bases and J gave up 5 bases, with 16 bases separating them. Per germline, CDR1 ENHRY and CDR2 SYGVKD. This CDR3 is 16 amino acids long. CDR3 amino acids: CAISESSSTFGTEAFF. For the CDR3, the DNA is TGTGCCATCAGTGAGTCATCCTCGACCTTTGGTACTGAAGCTTTCTTT.

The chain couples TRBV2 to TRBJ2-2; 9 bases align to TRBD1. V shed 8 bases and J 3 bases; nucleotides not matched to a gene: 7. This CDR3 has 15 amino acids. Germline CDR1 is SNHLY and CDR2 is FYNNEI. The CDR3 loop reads CASEGTGTDTGELFF. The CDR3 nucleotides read TGTGCCAGCGAAGGGACAGGGACGGACACCGGGGAGCTGTTTTTT.

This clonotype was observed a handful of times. For the CDR3, the DNA is TGTGCCAGCAGCGTAGTTTCAGGGGGCTTGACAGATACGCAGTATTTT. Encoded protein: CASSVVSGGLTDTQYF. The V gene is TRBV25-1, the J gene TRBJ2-3, with 8 bases that match TRBD1. The germline V gene has CDR1 MGHDK and CDR2 SYGVNS. Losses at the gene ends were 6 bases for V and 3 bases for J; bases not matched to a gene: 11. The CDR3 is 16 amino acids. The whole variable domain, filled in from reference TRBV25-1 and TRBJ2-3, reads EADIYQTPRYLVIGTGKKITLECSQTMGHDKMYWYQQDPGMELHLIHYSYGVNSTEKGDLSSESTVSRIRTEHFPLTLESARPSHTSQYLCASSVVSGGLTDTQYFGPGTRLTVL.

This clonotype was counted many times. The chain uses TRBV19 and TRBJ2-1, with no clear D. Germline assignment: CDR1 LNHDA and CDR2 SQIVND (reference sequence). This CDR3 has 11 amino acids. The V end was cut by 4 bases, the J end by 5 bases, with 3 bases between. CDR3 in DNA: TGTGCCAGTAGTACTCACAATGAGCAGTTCTTC. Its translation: CASSTHNEQFF.

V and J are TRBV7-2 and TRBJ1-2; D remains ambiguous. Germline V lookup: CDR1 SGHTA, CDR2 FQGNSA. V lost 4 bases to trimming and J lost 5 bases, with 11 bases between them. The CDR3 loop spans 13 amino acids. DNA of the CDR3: TGTGCCAGCAGCTCCGACCCGTGGTATGGCTACACCTTC. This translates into CASSSDPWYGYTF.

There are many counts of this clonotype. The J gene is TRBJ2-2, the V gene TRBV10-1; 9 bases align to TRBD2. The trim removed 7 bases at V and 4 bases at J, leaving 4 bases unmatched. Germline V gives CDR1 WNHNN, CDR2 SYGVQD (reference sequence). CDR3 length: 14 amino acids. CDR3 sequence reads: CASTSGATTGELFF. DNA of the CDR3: TGCGCCAGCACTAGCGGGGCGACCACCGGGGAGCTGTTTTTT.

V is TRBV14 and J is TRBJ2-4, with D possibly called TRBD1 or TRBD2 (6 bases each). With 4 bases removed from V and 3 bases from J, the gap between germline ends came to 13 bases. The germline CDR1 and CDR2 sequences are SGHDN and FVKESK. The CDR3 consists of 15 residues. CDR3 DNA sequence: TGTGCCAGCAGCCGCTACAAGGGGGGCAAAAACATTCAGTACTTC. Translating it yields CASSRYKGGKNIQYF.

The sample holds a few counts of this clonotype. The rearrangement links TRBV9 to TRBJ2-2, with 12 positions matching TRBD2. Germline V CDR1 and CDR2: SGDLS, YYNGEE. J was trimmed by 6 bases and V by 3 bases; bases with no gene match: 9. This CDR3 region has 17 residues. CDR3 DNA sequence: TGTGCCAGCAGCGCGACTAGCGGGAGAATGGGGGCCGGGGAGCTGTTTTTT. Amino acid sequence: CASSATSGRMGAGELFF.

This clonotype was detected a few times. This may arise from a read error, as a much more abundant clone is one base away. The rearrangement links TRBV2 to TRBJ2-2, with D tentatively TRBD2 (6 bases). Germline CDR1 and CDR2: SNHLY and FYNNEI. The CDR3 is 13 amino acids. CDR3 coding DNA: TGTGCCAGCAGTGAATCTGGCGGCGGGAAGCTGTTTTTT. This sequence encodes CASSESGGGKLFF.

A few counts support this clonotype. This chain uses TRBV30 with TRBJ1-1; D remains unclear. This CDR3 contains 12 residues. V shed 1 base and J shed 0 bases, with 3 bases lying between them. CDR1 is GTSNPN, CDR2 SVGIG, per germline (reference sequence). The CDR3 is CAWSDLNTEAFF. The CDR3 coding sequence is TGTGCCTGGAGTGATCTGAACACTGAAGCTTTCTTT.

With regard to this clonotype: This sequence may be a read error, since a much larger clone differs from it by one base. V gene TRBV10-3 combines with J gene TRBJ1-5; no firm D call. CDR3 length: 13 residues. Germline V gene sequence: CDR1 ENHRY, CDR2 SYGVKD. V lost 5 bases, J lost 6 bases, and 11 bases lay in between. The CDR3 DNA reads TGTGCCATCAGTTACTCGTTCGGTCAGCCCCAGCATTTT. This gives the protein CAISYSFGQPQHF.

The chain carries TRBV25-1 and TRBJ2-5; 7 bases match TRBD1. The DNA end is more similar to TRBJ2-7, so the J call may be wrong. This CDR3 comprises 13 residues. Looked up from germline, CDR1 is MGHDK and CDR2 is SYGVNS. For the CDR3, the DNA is TGTGCCAGCAGCCCGGCGGCAGGGGGCGAGCAGTACTTC. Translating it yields CASSPAAGGEQYF.

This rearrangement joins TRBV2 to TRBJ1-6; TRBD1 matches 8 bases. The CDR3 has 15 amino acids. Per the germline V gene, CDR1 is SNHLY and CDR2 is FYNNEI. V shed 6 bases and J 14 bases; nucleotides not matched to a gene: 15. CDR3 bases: TGTGCCAGCAGCGCCGGACAGGGCGGAGGTTGGACCCTCCACTTT. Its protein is CASSAGQGGGWTLHF.

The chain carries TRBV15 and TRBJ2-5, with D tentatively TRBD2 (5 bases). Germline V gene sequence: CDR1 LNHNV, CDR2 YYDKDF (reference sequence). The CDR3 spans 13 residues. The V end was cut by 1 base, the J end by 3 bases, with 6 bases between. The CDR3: CATSRGGEETQYF. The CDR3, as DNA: TGTGCCACCAGCAGAGGGGGAGAAGAGACCCAGTACTTC.

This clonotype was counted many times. CDR3 amino acids: CASSHSNEQFF. The CDR3 nucleotides read TGTGCCAGCAGTCATAGCAATGAGCAGTTCTTC. V usage is TRBV12-3 or TRBV12-4 and J usage is TRBJ2-1; no firm D call. The CDR3 runs to 11 residues. Trimming took 5 bases from V and 6 from J, leaving 5 bases between them.

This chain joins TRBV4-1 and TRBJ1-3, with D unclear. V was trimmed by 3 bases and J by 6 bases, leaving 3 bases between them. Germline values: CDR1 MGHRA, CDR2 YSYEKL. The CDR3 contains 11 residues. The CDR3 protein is CASSQTNTIYF. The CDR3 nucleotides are TGCGCCAGCAGCCAGACAAACACCATATATTTT.

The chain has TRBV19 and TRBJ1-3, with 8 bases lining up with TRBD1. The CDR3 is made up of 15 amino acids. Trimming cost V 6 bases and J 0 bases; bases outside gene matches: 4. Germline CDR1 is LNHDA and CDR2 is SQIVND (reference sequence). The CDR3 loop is CASRTGAHSGNTIYF. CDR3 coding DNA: TGTGCCAGTAGGACAGGGGCCCACTCTGGAAACACCATATATTTT.

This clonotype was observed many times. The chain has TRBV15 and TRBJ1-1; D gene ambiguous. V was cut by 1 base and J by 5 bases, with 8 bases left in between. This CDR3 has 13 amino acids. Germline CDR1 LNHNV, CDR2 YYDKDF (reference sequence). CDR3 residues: CATSRGSETEAFF. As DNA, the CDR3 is TGTGCCACCAGCAGAGGATCTGAAACTGAAGCTTTCTTT.

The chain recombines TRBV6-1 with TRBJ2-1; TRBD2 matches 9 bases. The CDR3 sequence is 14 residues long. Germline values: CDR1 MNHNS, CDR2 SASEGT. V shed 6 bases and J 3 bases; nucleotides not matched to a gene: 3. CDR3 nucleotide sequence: TGTGCCAGCAGGCAGCGGGGGGTCTACAATGAGCAGTTCTTC. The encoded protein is CASRQRGVYNEQFF.

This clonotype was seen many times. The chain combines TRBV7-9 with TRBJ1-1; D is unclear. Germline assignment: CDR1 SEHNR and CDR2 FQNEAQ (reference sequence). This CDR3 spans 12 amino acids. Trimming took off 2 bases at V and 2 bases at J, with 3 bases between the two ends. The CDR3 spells CASSLYNTEAFF. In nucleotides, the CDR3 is TGTGCCAGCAGCTTATATAACACTGAAGCTTTCTTT.

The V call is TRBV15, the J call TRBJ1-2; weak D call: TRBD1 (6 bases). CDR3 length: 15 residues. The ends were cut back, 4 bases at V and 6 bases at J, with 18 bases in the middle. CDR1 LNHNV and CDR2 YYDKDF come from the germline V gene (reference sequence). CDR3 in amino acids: CATSILPEGGNGYTF. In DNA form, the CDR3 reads TGTGCCACCAGCATCCTCCCTGAGGGGGGAAATGGCTACACCTTC. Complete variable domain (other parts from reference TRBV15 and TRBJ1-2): DAMVIQNPRYQVTQFGKPVTLSCSQTLNHNVMYWYQQKSSQAPKLLFHYYDKDFNNEADTPDNFQSRRPNTSFCFLDIRSPGLGDTAMYLCATSILPEGGNGYTFGSGTRLTVV.

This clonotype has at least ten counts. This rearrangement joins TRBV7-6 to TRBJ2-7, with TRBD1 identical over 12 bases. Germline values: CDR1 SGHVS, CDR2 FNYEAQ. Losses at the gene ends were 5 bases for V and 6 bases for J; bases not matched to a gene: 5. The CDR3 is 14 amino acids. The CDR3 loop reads CASSPGTGGTEQYF. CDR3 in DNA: TGTGCCAGCAGCCCGGGGACAGGGGGCACCGAGCAGTACTTC.

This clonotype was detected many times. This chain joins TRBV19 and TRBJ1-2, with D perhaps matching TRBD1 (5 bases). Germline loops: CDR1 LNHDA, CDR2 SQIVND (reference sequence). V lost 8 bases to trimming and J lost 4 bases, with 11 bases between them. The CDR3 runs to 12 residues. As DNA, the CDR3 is TGTGCCAGTCAAGGGGACGTCTATGGCTACACCTTC. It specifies CASQGDVYGYTF.

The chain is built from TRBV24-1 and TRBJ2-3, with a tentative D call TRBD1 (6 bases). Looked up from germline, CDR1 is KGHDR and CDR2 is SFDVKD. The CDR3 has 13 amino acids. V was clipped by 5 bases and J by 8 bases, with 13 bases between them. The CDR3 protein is CATSAQGFGTQYF. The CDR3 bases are TGTGCCACCAGTGCACAGGGCTTCGGTACGCAGTATTTT.

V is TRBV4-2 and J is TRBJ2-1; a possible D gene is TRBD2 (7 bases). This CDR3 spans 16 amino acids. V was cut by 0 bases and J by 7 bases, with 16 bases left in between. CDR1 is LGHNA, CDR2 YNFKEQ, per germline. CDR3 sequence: CASSQDLGLGTNEQFF. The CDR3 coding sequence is TGTGCCAGCAGCCAAGATCTAGGACTAGGGACAAATGAGCAGTTCTTC.

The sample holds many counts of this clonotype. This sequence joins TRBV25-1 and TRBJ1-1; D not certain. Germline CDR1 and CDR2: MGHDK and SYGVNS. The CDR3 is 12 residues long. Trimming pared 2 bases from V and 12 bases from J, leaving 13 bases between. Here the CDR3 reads CASSEGDFVTFF. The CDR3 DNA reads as TGTGCCAGCAGTGAAGGGGATTTTGTGACTTTCTTT.